These T cell receptor beta chains were read from a single sample in a study of Ad26.COV2.S vaccination and SARS-CoV-2 variants. Data came from immunoSEQ multiplex PCR; TCRdb stores just in-frame clones and leaves some out. The table records roughly 400,000 clones, 92% of them present only once. The sample was peripheral blood, taken in a trial of Ad26.COV2.S vaccine versus placebo. These receptors came from a person between 18 and 65 years old who received the Ad26.COV2.S COVID-19 vaccine or a placebo. Each CDR3 is given without its conserved first and last residue. A D gene is named only where the DNA matches it firmly. Expanded clones are given a class, and other clones once, few, many or no size at all.

>TRBV6-5|.|TRBJ2-1|.|12
ASSYLRGANEQF
>TRBV7-2|.|TRBJ1-6|.|12
ASSSKMGNSPLH
>TRBV19|few|TRBJ1-2|.|10
ASSLENYGYT
>TRBV3-1/TRBV3-2|.|TRBJ1-6|.|12
ASTTEGGESPLH
>TRBV7-9|.|TRBJ2-1|.|9
ASSSWNEQF
>TRBV7-2|.|TRBJ1-5|TRBD1|11
ASSRDRGQPQH
>TRBV11-2|.|TRBJ1-2|.|13
ASIPPTVTPGGYT
>TRBV21-1|.|TRBJ2-4|.|15
ASSKIGPRSPKNIQY
>TRBV5-5|.|TRBJ1-4|.|12
ASSLIVTNEKLF
>TRBV6-5|once|TRBJ2-1|.|13
ASSYLRGSYNEQF
>TRBV12-3/TRBV12-4|.|TRBJ2-2|.|11
ASSLMGPGELF
>TRBV3-1/TRBV3-2|.|TRBJ2-1|TRBD2|15
ASSQVQGSGVYNEQF
>TRBV3-1/TRBV3-2|once|TRBJ2-3|TRBD2|14
ASSQGPAGATDTQY
>TRBV18|.|TRBJ1-2|.|10
ASSPTNYGYT
>TRBV30|.|TRBJ2-7|TRBD1|12
AWSRGTGDYEQY
>TRBV19|.|TRBJ2-7|TRBD1|12
ASSPGQVVYEQY
>TRBV4-1|few|TRBJ1-1|.|12
ASSQATRGTEAF
>TRBV13|.|TRBJ2-7|TRBD2|17
ASSSSLAGALSSSYEQY
>TRBV28|.|TRBJ2-7|.|11
ASSWAQGYEQY
>TRBV13|.|TRBJ1-2|.|13
ASSSLNQANYGYT
>TRBV7-2|.|TRBJ2-7|.|11
ASSLSLGDEQY
>TRBV2|.|TRBJ2-2|TRBD2|15
ASRLLAGYSNTGELF
>TRBV7-9|.|TRBJ2-3|.|11
ASSLGPTDTQY
>TRBV19|.|TRBJ2-3|.|14
ASSTGTGHHTDTQY
>TRBV27|once|TRBJ2-6|.|15
ASSLFTGFSGANVLT
>TRBV11-3|.|TRBJ2-5|.|11
ASSFSWQETQY
>TRBV7-8|.|TRBJ2-4|TRBD1|17
ASSPRDSTTLLAKNIQY
>TRBV11-2|.|TRBJ2-1|.|14
ASSWLVGDSYNEQF